This T cell receptor beta chain was sequenced for a study of blood T cell repertoires in COVID-19. Looking at the study overall: The analysed material was cDNA or gDNA that came from T cells, B-cell-depleted T cells, or PBMCs.

Authors' data handling: Amplification of reference gene primers provided the estimated nucleated cell counts. Sequenced by immunoSEQ multiplex PCR; TCRdb stores in-frame clones only, minus some. V and J calls plus clone size are reproduced from that table; the DNA served to infer D and trimming. The sample holds around 460,000 clones; about 90% are singletons and the top ten take 0.8% to 1%. Patients at the Seattle site were enrolled during active infection and followed longitudinally. The CDR3 loop spans 14 amino acids. Germline assignment: CDR1 LNHNV and CDR2 YYDKDF (reference sequence). V lost 0 bases, J lost 5 bases, and 11 bases lay in between.

The chain uses TRBV15 and TRBJ2-7; no reliable D call. This sequence originates from a man aged 18 to 29 with COVID-19, enrolled during active disease. Sequencing was done on a sample of peripheral blood. In nucleotides, the CDR3 is TGTGCCACCAGCAGAGATTTTCCGAGGAACGAGCAGTACTTC. It is translated as CATSRDFPRNEQYF. The variable domain in full, with the rest retrieved from reference TRBV15 and TRBJ2-7, is DAMVIQNPRYQVTQFGKPVTLSCSQTLNHNVMYWYQQKSSQAPKLLFHYYDKDFNNEADTPDNFQSRRPNTSFCFLDIRSPGLGDTAMYLCATSRDFPRNEQYFGPGTRLTVT.